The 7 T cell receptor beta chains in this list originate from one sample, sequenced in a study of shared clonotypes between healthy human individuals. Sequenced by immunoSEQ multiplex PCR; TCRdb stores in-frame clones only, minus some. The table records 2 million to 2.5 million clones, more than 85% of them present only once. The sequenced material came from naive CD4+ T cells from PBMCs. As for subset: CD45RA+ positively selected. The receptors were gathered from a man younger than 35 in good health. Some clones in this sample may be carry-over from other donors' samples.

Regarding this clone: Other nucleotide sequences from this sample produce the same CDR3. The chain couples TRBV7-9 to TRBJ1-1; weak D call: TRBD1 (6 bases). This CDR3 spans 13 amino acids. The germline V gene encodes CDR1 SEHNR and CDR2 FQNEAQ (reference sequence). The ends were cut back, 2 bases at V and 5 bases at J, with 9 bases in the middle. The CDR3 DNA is TGTGCCAGCAGCTTATTACAGGGAACTGAAGCTTTCTTT. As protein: CASSLLQGTEAFF.

The DNA of the CDR3 is TGTGCCAGTAGTATGAAGCTAGCGGGGTACCAAGAGACCCAGTACTTC. Protein sequence: CASSMKLAGYQETQYF. This chain joins TRBV19 and TRBJ2-5, with TRBD2 matching 9 bases. The length of the CDR3 is 16 residues. Losses at the gene ends were 3 bases for V and 0 bases for J; bases not matched to a gene: 5. Germline CDR1 reads LNHDA; CDR2 reads SQIVND (reference sequence).

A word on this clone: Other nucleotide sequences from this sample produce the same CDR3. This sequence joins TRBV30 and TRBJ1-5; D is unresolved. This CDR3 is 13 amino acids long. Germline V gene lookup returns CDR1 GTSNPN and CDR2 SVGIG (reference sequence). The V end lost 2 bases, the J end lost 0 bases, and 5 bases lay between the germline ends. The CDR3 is CAWSRLSNQPQHF. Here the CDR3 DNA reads TGTGCCTGGAGTAGGCTTAGCAATCAGCCCCAGCATTTT.

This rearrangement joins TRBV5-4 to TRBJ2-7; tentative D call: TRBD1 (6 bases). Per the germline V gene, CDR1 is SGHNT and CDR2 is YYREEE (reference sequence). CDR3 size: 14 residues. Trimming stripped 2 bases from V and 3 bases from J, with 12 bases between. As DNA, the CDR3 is TGTGCCAGCAGCTTACCAGGGGACCTCTACGAGCAGTACTTC. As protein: CASSLPGDLYEQYF.

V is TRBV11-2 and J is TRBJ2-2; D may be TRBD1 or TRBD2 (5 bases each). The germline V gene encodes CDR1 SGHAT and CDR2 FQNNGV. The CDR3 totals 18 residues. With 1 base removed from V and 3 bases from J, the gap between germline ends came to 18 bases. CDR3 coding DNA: TGTGCCAGCAGCTTAGGGGGCTTAGGCCGGGGTTACACCGGGGAGCTGTTTTTT. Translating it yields CASSLGGLGRGYTGELFF.

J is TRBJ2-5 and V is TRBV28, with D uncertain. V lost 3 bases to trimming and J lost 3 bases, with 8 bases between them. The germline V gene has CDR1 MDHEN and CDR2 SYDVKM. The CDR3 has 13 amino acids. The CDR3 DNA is TGTGCCAGCAGTTTCACGATGAAAGAGACCCAGTACTTC. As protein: CASSFTMKETQYF.

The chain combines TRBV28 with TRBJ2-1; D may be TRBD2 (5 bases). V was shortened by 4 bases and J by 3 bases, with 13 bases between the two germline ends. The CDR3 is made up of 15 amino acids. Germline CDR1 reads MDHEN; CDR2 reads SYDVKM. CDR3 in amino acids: CASSSTGIIYNEQFF. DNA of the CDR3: TGTGCCAGCAGTTCCACCGGGATAATCTACAATGAGCAGTTCTTC.